This T cell receptor (beta chain) was documented in a study of blood T cell repertoires in COVID-19 (dated by TCRdb to the early 2020s). Study-level background: Collaborator samples came from the United States, Italy and Spain and covered acute and convalescent phases of COVID-19. Deeply sampled blood TCRbeta repertoires from subjects exposed to, actively infected with, or recovered from COVID-19 were included in the dataset. The repertoires were released in a freely available public database intended as a resource for research on the immune response to SARS-CoV-2. The samples were drawn from two sources: the first 160 participants of the ongoing ImmuneRACE study, and 950 to 1,500 subjects contributed by 6 global collaborators. The prospective study material was composed of cDNA or gDNA derived from T cells, B-cell-depleted T cells, or PBMCs. Where available, HLA class I and class II types were taken from metadata supplied by the sample provider and were not determined by assay-based typing. The sample metadata nearly always contained a de-identified subject ID, COVID-19 status, age in years and sex. The paper's findings and limits, for the study overall: The amount of clinical and demographic metadata varied by source and participant and was provided uncurated.

The collaborating institutions used their own protocols to collect whole blood in K2EDTA tubes. For TCRbeta analysis, collaborators shipped samples as frozen whole blood, isolated PBMCs, or DNA extracted from either of those sample types. TCRbeta CDR3 regions were amplified from genomic DNA using the immunoSEQ Assay, a bias-controlled multiplex PCR. On the authors' methods: Nucleated cell counts per sample were estimated from amplification of reference gene primers within the assay. Sequence reads were collapsed and filtered to measure the absolute abundance of every unique TCRbeta CDR3 rearrangement. For each sample, productive Simpson clonality was calculated by taking the square root of Simpson's diversity index across productive rearrangements. TCRdb stores this immuneACCESS table with in-frame sequences only. Part of the clones is absent; in the studies checked, under half of the shortfall reflects unresolved V genes, and no reason is known for the rest. That table is the source of V, J and clone size, and D and trimming were worked out from the DNA. Recorded for this sample are fewer than 130,000 clones; 80% to 90% of them occurred a single time. The ten top clones hold approximately 29% of the sample.

V is cut by 0 bases and J by 10 bases, and the space between the germline ends is 4 bases. The germline V gene sets CDR1 to MGHRA and CDR2 to YSYEKL. From cysteine to phenylalanine, the CDR3 is 12 amino acids long. Solely the CDR3 DNA is kept, with 36 bases framed from the first base. About this clone itself: The target of this receptor is not known. No much larger clonotype is one base removed from it; base qualities were not supplied.

Here the chain combines TRBV4-1 and TRBJ1-6; too little of a D gene remains to name it. The origin of this receptor is a woman at least 80 years old with acute or convalescent COVID-19. The sequencing input was peripheral blood. The encoded CDR3 is CASSQDLSPLHF. In nucleotides, the sequence is TGCGCCAGCAGCCAAGATCTCTCACCCCTCCACTTT.